Presented here are 2 T cell receptor beta chains from one specimen sequenced in a study of T cell clonality in common variable immunodeficiency. Generated by immunoSEQ multiplex PCR, the TCRdb table keeps only in-frame clones and is missing some. Recorded here are some 60,000 clones, none singletons. Sequenced material: peripheral blood mononuclear cells. These receptors were obtained from a person aged 18-70 years in good health.

This clone was seen ten or more times. The missing CDR3 end, 3 residues past where the read stops, is filled in from the germline J gene. The chain is built from TRBV30 and TRBJ1-1; D gene ambiguous. The CDR3 is 12 amino acids. The germline gives CDR1 GTSNPN, CDR2 SVGIG (reference sequence). CDR3: CAWSPIAGVAFF. The DNA read from the CDR3 is TGTGCCTGGAGCCCGATAGCGGGAGTA.

This clone has ten or more counts. From the germline J gene comes the end of the CDR3, since the read stops 3 residues before it. The chain combines TRBV7-2 with TRBJ2-1, with TRBD1 identical over 8 bases. This CDR3 region has 15 residues. CDR1 and CDR2 from the germline V gene are SGHTA and FQGNSA. The J segment lost 3 bases and the V segment lost 5 bases, leaving 6 bases of the junction unmatched. CDR3 bases read: TGTGCCAGCAGCGACGGACAGGGAATCTACAATGAG. Translated, it gives CASSDGQGIYNE. The full CDR3 sequence reads CASSDGQGIYNEQFF.